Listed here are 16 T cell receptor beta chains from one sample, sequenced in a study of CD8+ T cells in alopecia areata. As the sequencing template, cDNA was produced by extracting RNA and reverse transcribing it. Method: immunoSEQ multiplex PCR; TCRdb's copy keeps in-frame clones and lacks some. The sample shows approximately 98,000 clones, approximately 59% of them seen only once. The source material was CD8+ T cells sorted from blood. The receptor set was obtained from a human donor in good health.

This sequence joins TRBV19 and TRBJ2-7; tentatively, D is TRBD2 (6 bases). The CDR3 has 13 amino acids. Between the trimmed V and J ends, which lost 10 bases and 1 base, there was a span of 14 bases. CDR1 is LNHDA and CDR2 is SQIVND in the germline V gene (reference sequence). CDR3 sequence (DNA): TGTGCCACCGCACCGGGGAGGTCCTACGAGCAGTACTTC. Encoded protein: CATAPGRSYEQYF.

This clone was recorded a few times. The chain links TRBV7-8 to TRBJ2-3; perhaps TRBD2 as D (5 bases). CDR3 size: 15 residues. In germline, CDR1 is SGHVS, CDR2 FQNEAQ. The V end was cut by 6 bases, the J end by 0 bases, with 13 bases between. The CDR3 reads CASRSGISSTDTQYF. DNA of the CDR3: TGTGCCAGCAGGTCCGGGATCTCGAGCACAGATACGCAGTATTTT. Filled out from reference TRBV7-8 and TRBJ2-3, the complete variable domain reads GAGVSQSPRYKVAKRGQDVALRCDPISGHVSLFWYQQALGQGPEFLTYFQNEAQLDKSGLPSDRFFAERPEGSVSTLKIQRTQQEDSAVYLCASRSGISSTDTQYFGPGTRLTVL.

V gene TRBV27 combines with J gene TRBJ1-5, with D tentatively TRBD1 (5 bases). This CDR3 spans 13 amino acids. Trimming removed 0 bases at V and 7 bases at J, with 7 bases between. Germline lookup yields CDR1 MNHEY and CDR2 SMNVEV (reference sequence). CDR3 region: CASSLSGGQPQHF. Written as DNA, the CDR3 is TGTGCCAGCAGTTTATCGGGGGGACAGCCCCAGCATTTT.

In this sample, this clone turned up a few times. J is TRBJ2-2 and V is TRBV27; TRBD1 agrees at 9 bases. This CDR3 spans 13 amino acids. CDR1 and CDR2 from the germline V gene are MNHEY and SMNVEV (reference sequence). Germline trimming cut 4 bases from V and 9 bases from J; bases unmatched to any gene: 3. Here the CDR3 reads CASSSGTGRELFF. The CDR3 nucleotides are TGTGCCAGCAGTTCAGGGACAGGGAGGGAGCTGTTTTTT.

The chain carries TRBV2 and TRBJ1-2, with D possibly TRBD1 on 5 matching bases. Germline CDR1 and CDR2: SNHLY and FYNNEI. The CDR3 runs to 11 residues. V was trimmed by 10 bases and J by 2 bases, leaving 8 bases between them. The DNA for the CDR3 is TGTGCCATCCGACAGAACTATGGCTACACCTTC. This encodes CAIRQNYGYTF.

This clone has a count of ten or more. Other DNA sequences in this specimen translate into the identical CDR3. CDR3 amino acids: CASSVNTGELFF. As DNA, the CDR3 is TGTGCCAGCAGCGTAAACACCGGGGAGCTGTTTTTT. The chain links TRBV9 to TRBJ2-2; no reliable D call. Trimming pared 1 base from V and 2 bases from J, leaving 0 bases between. There are 12 residues in the CDR3. CDR1 is SGDLS and CDR2 is YYNGEE in the germline V gene. The whole variable domain, filled in from reference TRBV9 and TRBJ2-2, reads DSGVTQTPKHLITATGQRVTLRCSPRSGDLSVYWYQQSLDQGLQFLIQYYNGEERAKGNILERFSAQQFPDLHSELNLSSLELGDSALYFCASSVNTGELFFGEGSRLTVL.

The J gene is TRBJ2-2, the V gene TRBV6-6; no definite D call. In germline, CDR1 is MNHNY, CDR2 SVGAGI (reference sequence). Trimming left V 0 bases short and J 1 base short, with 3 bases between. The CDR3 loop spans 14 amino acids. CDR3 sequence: CASSYSENTGELFF. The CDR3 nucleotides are TGTGCCAGCAGTTACTCCGAGAACACCGGGGAGCTGTTTTTT.

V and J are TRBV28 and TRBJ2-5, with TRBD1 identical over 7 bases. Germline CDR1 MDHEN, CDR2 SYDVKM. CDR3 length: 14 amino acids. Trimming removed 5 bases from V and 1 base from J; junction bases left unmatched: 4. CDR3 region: CASSHTGAQETQYF. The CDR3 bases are TGTGCCAGCAGTCACACAGGGGCCCAAGAGACCCAGTACTTC.

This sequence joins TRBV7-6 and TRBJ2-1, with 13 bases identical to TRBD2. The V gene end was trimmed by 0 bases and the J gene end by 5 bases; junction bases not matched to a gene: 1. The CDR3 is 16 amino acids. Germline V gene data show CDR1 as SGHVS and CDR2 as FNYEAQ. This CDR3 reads CASSLAGLAGNNEQFF. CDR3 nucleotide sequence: TGTGCCAGCAGCTTAGCGGGACTAGCGGGGAACAATGAGCAGTTCTTC.

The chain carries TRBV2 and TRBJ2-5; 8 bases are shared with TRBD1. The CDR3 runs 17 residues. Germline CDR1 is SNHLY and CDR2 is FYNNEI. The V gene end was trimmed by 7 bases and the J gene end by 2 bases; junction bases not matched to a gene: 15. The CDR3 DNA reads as TGTGCCAGCACAGCCGAGACAGGGGTGGCGGGGCAAGAGACCCAGTACTTC. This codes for CASTAETGVAGQETQYF.

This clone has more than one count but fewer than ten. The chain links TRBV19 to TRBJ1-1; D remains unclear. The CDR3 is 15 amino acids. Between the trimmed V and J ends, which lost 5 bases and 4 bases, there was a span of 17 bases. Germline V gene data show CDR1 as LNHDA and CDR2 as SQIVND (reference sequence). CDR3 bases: TGTGCCAGTAGTGCTGTCGCGAGGTGGGGCACTGAAGCTTTCTTT. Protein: CASSAVARWGTEAFF.

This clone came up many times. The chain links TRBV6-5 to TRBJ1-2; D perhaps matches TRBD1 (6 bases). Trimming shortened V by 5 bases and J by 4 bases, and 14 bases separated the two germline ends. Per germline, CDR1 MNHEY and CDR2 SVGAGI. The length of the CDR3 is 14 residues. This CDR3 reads CASSESDSLYGYTF. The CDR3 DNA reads TGTGCCAGCAGTGAATCGGACAGCCTCTATGGCTACACCTTC.

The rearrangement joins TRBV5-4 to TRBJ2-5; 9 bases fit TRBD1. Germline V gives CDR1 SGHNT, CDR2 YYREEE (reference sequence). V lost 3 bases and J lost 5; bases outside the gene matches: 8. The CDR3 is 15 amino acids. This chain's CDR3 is CASSSKGQGGETQYF. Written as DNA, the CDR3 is TGTGCCAGCAGCTCCAAGGGACAGGGAGGCGAGACCCAGTACTTC.

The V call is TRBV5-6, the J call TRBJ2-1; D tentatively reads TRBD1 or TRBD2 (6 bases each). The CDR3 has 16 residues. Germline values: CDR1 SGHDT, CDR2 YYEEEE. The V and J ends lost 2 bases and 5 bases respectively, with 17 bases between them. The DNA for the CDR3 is TGTGCCAGCAGCTTACGGGGGCACGGGAAGGACAATGAGCAGTTCTTC. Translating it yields CASSLRGHGKDNEQFF.

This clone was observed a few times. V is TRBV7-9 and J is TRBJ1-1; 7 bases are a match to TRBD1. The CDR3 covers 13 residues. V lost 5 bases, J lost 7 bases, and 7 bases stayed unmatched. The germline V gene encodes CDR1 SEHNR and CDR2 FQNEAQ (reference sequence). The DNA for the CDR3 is TGTGCCAGCAGCGGCAGGGGGGCTAGTGAAGCTTTCTTT. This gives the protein CASSGRGASEAFF.

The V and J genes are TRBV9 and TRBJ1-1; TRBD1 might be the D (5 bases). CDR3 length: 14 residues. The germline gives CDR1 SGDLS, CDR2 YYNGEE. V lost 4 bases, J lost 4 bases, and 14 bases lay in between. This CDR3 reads CASSWDDRGTEAFF. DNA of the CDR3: TGTGCCAGCAGCTGGGACGACCGGGGCACTGAAGCTTTCTTT.